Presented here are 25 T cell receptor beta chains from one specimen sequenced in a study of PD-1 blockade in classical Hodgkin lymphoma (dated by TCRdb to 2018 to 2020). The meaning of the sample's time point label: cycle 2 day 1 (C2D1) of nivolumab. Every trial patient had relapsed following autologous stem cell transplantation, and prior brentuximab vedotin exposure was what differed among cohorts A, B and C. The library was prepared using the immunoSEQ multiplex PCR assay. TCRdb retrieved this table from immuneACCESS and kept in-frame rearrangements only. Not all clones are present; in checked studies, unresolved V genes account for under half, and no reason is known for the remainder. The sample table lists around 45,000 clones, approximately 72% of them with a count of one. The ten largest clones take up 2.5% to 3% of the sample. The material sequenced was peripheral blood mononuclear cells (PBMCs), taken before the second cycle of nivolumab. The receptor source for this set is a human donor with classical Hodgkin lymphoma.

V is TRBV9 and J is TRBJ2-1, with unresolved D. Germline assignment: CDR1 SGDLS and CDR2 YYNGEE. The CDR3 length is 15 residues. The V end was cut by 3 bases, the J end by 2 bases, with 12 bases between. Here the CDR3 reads CASSADLNPYNEQFF. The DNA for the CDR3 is TGTGCCAGCAGCGCTGACTTAAACCCCTACAATGAGCAGTTCTTC.

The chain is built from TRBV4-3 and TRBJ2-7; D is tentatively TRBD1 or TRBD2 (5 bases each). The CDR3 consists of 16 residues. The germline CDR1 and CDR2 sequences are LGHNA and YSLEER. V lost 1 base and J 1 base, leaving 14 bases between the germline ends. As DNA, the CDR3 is TGCGCCAGCAGCCAAGGGGGCCGAGAGGGTTCCTACGAGCAGTACTTC. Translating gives CASSQGGREGSYEQYF.

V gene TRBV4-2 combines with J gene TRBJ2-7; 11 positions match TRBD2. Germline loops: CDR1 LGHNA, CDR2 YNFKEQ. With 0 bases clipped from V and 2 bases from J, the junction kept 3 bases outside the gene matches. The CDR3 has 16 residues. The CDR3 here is CASSQDTSGSPYEQYF. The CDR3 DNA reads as TGTGCCAGCAGCCAAGATACTAGCGGGAGCCCCTACGAGCAGTACTTC.

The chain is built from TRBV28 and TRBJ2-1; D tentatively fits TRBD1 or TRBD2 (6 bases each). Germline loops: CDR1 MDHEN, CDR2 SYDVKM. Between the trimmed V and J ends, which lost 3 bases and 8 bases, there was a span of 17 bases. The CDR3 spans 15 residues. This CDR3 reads CASSFSRGLGDEQFF. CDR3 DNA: TGTGCCAGCAGTTTCTCCCGGGGGCTGGGTGATGAGCAGTTCTTC.

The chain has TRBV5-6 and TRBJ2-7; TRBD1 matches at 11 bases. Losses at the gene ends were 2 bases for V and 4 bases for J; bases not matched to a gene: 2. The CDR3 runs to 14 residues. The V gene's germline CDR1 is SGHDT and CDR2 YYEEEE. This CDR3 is CASSFGTGGYEQYF. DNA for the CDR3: TGTGCCAGCAGCTTCGGGACAGGGGGTTACGAGCAGTACTTC. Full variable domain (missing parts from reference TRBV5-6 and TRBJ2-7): DAGVTQSPTHLIKTRGQQVTLRCSPKSGHDTVSWYQQALGQGPQFIFQYYEEEERQRGNFPDRFSGHQFPNYSSELNVNALLLGDSALYLCASSFGTGGYEQYFGPGTRLTVT.

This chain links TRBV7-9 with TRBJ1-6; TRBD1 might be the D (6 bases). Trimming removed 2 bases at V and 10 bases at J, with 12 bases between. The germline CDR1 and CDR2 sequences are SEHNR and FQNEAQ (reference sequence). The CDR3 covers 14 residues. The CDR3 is CASSLPTGYSPLHF. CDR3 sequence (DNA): TGTGCCAGCAGCTTACCTACAGGGTACTCACCCCTCCACTTT. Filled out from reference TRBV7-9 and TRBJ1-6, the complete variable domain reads DTGVSQNPRHKITKRGQNVTFRCDPISEHNRLYWYRQTLGQGPEFLTYFQNEAQLEKSRLLSDRFSAERPKGSFSTLEIQRTEQGDSAMYLCASSLPTGYSPLHFGNGTRLTVT.

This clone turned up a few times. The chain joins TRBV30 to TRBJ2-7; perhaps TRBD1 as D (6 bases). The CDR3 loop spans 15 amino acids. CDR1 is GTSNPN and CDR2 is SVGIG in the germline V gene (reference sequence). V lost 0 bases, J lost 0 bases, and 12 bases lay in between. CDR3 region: CAWSVWGRGSYEQYF. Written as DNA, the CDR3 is TGTGCCTGGAGTGTATGGGGCAGGGGCTCCTACGAGCAGTACTTC.

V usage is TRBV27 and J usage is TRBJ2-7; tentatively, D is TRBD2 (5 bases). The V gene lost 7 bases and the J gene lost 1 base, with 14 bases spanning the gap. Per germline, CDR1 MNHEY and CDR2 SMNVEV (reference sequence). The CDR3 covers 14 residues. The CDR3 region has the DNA TGTGCCAGCACCTTTAGCAGCGGTTCCTACGAGCAGTACTTC. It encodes CASTFSSGSYEQYF.

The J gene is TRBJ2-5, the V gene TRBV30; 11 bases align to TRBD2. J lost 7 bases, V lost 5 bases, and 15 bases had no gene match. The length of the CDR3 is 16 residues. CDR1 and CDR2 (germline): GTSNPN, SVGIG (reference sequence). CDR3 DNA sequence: TGTGCCTGGTCTCAGACTAGCGGGATTGTTTATGGGACCCAGTACTTC. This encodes CAWSQTSGIVYGTQYF.

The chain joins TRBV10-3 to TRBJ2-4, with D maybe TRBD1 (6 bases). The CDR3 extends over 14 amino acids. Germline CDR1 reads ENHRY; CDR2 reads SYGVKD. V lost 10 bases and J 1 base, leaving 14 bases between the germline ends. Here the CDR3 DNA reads TGTGCCACCCGGCCGCAGGGGGCCAAAAACATTCAGTACTTC. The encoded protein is CATRPQGAKNIQYF.

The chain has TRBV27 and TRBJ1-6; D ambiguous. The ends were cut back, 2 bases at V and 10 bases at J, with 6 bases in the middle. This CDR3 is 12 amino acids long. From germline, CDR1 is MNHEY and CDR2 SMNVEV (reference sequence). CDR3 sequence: CASSLNASPLHF. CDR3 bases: TGTGCCAGCAGTTTAAACGCATCACCCCTCCACTTT.

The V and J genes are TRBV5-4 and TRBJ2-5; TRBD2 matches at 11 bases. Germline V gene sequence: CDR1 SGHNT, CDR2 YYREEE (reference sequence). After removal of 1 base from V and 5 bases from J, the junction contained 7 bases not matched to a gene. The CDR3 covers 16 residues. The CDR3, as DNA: TGTGCCAGCAGCTTGTTTAGCGGGGGGGCTGGGGAGACCCAGTACTTC. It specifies CASSLFSGGAGETQYF.

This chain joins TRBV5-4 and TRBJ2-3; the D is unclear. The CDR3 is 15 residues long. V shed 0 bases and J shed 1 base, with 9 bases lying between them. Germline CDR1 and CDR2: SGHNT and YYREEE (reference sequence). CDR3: CASSLDGDRTDTQYF. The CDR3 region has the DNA TGTGCCAGCAGCTTGGATGGTGACCGCACAGATACGCAGTATTTT.

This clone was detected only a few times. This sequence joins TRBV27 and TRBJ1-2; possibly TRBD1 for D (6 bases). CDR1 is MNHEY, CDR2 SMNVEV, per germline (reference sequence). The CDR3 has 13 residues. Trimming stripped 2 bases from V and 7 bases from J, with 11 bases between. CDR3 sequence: CASSLGGASGYTF. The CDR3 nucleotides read TGTGCCAGCAGTTTAGGGGGCGCAAGTGGCTACACCTTC.

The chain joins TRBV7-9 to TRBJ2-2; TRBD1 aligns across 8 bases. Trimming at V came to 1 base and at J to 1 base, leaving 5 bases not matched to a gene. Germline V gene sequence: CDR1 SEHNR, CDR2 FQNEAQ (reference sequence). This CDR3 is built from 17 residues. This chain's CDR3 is CASSLGPGTGNTGELFF. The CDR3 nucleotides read TGTGCCAGCAGCTTAGGACCCGGGACAGGGAACACCGGGGAGCTGTTTTTT.

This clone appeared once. This CDR3 is CASSRAGTTDTQYF. The CDR3 DNA reads TGTGCCAGCAGCCGGGCAGGGACAACAGATACGCAGTATTTT. The rearrangement joins TRBV11-2 to TRBJ2-3; TRBD1 might be the D (6 bases). This CDR3 has 14 amino acids. With 5 bases removed from V and 3 bases from J, the gap between germline ends came to 12 bases. Germline V gives CDR1 SGHAT, CDR2 FQNNGV. Drawing the rest from reference TRBV11-2 and TRBJ2-3, the complete variable domain is EAGVAQSPRYKIIEKRQSVAFWCNPISGHATLYWYQQILGQGPKLLIQFQNNGVVDDSQLPKDRFSAERLKGVDSTLKIQPAKLEDSAVYLCASSRAGTTDTQYFGPGTRLTVL.

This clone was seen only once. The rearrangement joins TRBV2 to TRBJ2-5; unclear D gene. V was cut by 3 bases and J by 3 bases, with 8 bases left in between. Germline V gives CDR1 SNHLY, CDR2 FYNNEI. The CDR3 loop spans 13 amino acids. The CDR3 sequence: CASSEWTEETQYF. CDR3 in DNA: TGTGCCAGCAGTGAGTGGACGGAAGAGACCCAGTACTTC.

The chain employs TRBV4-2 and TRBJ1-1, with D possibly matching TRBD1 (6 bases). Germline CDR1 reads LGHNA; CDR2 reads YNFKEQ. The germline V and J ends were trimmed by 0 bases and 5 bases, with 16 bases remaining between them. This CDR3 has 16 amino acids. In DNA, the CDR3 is TGTGCCAGCAGCCAAGATGGGGGCGGGGGTGGTACTGAAGCTTTCTTT. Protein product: CASSQDGGGGGTEAFF.

The CDR3 DNA reads TGCGCCAGCAGCCCAGGGGGCGCGTCTTATGGCTACACCTTC. Its translation is CASSPGGASYGYTF. V gene TRBV5-1 combines with J gene TRBJ1-2; 8 nucleotides match TRBD1. Germline trimming cut 4 bases from V and 5 bases from J; bases unmatched to any gene: 7. This CDR3 is 14 amino acids long. Germline assignment: CDR1 SGHRS and CDR2 YFSETQ. Variable domain in full (rest from reference TRBV5-1 and TRBJ1-2): KAGVTQTPRYLIKTRGQQVTLSCSPISGHRSVSWYQQTPGQGLQFLFEYFSETQRNKGNFPGRFSGRQFSNSRSEMNVSTLELGDSALYLCASSPGGASYGYTFGSGTRLTVV.

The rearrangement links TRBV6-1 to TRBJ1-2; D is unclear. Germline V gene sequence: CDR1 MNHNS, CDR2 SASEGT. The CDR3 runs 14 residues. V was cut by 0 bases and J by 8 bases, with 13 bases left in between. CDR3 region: CASSEALHGFGYTF. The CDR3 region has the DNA TGTGCCAGCAGTGAAGCATTGCACGGCTTCGGCTACACCTTC.

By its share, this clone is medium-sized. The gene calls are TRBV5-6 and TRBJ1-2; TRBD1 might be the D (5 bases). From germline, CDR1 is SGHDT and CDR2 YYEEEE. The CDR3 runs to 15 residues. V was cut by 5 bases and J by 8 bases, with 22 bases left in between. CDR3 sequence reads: CASSPAGYQGRGYTF. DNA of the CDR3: TGTGCCAGCAGTCCGGCCGGTTATCAGGGTCGGGGCTACACCTTC.

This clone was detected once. The CDR3 region has the DNA TGTGCCAGCAGCTCATTAGGACAGGGGGGCGAGCAGTACTTC. It yields the protein CASSSLGQGGEQYF. This sequence joins TRBV7-9 and TRBJ2-7; 10 bases match TRBD1. The junction had 6 bases not matched to a gene; V was cut back by 4 bases and J by 6 bases. The germline CDR1 and CDR2 sequences are SEHNR and FQNEAQ (reference sequence). There are 14 residues in the CDR3.

CDR3 bases: TGTGCCAGCAGTTTAGGGGGCAGGGTGGACACTGAAGCTTTCTTT. Protein: CASSLGGRVDTEAFF. This chain connects TRBV28 to TRBJ1-1; tentative D call: TRBD1 (6 bases). CDR3 size: 15 residues. The V gene lost 2 bases and the J gene lost 3 bases, with 13 bases spanning the gap. Germline loops: CDR1 MDHEN, CDR2 SYDVKM.

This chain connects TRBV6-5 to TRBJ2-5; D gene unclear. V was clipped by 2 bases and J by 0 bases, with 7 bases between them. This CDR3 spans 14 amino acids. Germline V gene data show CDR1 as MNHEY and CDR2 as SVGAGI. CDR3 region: CASSYGSYQETQYF. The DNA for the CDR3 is TGTGCCAGCAGTTACGGATCGTACCAAGAGACCCAGTACTTC.

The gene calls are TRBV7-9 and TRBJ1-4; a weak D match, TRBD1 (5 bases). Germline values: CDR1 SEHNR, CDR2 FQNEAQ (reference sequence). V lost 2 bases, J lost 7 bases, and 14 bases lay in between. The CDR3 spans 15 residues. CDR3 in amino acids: CASSLMGSGGEKLFF. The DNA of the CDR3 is TGTGCCAGCAGCTTAATGGGCAGTGGGGGTGAAAAACTGTTTTTT.